A selection of T cell receptor beta chains follows, all from one sample in a study of OX40 agonist ivuxolimab in advanced cancers. Sequencing used immunoSEQ multiplex PCR; TCRdb keeps in-frame clones, though not all of them. The sample lists approximately 68,000 clones; approximately 89% were seen once. This sample comprised CD4+ or CD8+ T cells sorted from blood, obtained in a trial of the OX40 agonist ivuxolimab. The receptors stem from an adult with an advanced solid tumor such as melanoma, head and neck, liver or kidney cancer. CDR3s include the opening cysteine and the closing phenylalanine or tryptophan. Each record gives: J gene, D gene, clone size, V gene, CDR3 protein, CDR3 DNA. The D gene is left open where the match is weak. Clone size appears in some rows only: once, few, many, or a class for an expanded clone.

j_gene: TRBJ2-7; d_gene: TRBD2; abundance: once; v_gene: TRBV7-8; CDR3aa: CASSLAPGAGGFEQYF; CDR3nt: TGTGCCAGCAGCTTAGCACCTGGGGCGGGGGGCTTCGAGCAGTACTTC
j_gene: TRBJ1-6; d_gene: TRBD1; abundance: few; v_gene: TRBV10-3; CDR3aa: CAIRISTGPNSPLHF; CDR3nt: TGTGCCATCAGAATATCGACAGGGCCGAATTCACCCCTCCACTTT
j_gene: TRBJ2-1; d_gene: .; abundance: .; v_gene: TRBV18; CDR3aa: CASSPPSGVANEQFF; CDR3nt: TGTGCCAGCTCACCACCGTCGGGGGTCGCCAATGAGCAGTTCTTC
j_gene: TRBJ2-1; d_gene: TRBD2; abundance: .; v_gene: TRBV7-3; CDR3aa: CASSLDTSGAPRFF; CDR3nt: TGTGCCAGCAGCTTAGATACTAGCGGGGCTCCGCGGTTCTTC
j_gene: TRBJ1-2; d_gene: TRBD1; abundance: .; v_gene: TRBV18; CDR3aa: CASSAGTGIYGYTF; CDR3nt: TGTGCCAGCTCGGCCGGGACAGGGATATATGGCTACACCTTC
j_gene: TRBJ2-1; d_gene: TRBD2; abundance: .; v_gene: TRBV28; CDR3aa: CATSGRIHEQFF; CDR3nt: TGTGCCACCAGCGGGAGAATCCATGAGCAGTTCTTC
j_gene: TRBJ2-7; d_gene: TRBD1; abundance: once; v_gene: TRBV6-1; CDR3aa: CASRGTGGPYEQYF; CDR3nt: TGTGCCAGCAGGGGGACAGGGGGACCCTACGAGCAGTACTTC
j_gene: TRBJ2-2; d_gene: TRBD1; abundance: .; v_gene: TRBV7-9; CDR3aa: CASSSRDSPNTGELFF; CDR3nt: TGTGCCAGCAGCTCGAGGGACAGCCCGAACACCGGGGAGCTGTTTTTT
j_gene: TRBJ1-1; d_gene: .; abundance: .; v_gene: TRBV7-8; CDR3aa: CASSPRGGTEAFF; CDR3nt: TGTGCCAGCAGCCCAAGGGGTGGGACTGAAGCTTTCTTT
j_gene: TRBJ1-2; d_gene: .; abundance: .; v_gene: TRBV28; CDR3aa: CASSPPAQANYGYTF; CDR3nt: TGTGCCAGCAGTCCCCCAGCCCAAGCTAACTATGGCTACACCTTC
j_gene: TRBJ1-2; d_gene: TRBD1; abundance: .; v_gene: TRBV6-6; CDR3aa: CASSYSRTGVHYGYTF; CDR3nt: TGTGCCAGCAGTTACTCTAGGACAGGGGTCCACTATGGCTACACCTTC
j_gene: TRBJ1-5; d_gene: .; abundance: .; v_gene: TRBV19; CDR3aa: CATQDTNQPQHF; CDR3nt: TGTGCCACCCAGGACACGAATCAGCCCCAGCATTTT
j_gene: TRBJ2-1; d_gene: TRBD2; abundance: .; v_gene: TRBV9; CDR3aa: CASSVTSDNEQFF; CDR3nt: TGTGCCAGCAGCGTAACTAGCGACAATGAGCAGTTCTTC
j_gene: TRBJ1-3; d_gene: .; abundance: .; v_gene: TRBV7-9; CDR3aa: CASSRLRDGPSGNTIYF; CDR3nt: TGTGCCAGCAGCCGACTCCGGGACGGCCCGTCTGGAAACACCATATATTTT
j_gene: TRBJ2-3; d_gene: TRBD1; abundance: .; v_gene: TRBV15; CDR3aa: CATRRDRLYTDTQYF; CDR3nt: TGTGCCACCAGGAGGGACAGACTTTACACAGATACGCAGTATTTT
j_gene: TRBJ1-5; d_gene: .; abundance: .; v_gene: TRBV15; CDR3aa: CATSRESSSNQPQHF; CDR3nt: TGTGCCACCAGCAGAGAATCGAGCTCCAATCAGCCCCAGCATTTT
j_gene: TRBJ1-4; d_gene: .; abundance: .; v_gene: TRBV21-1; CDR3aa: CASRRKERGGELFF; CDR3nt: TGTGCCAGCAGGAGGAAGGAGAGGGGTGGAGAACTGTTTTTT
j_gene: TRBJ2-1; d_gene: .; abundance: .; v_gene: TRBV5-8; CDR3aa: CASTPYGDEQFF; CDR3nt: TGTGCCAGCACCCCATACGGCGATGAGCAGTTCTTC
j_gene: TRBJ2-1; d_gene: TRBD1; abundance: few; v_gene: TRBV5-1; CDR3aa: CASSSGQPLHNEQFF; CDR3nt: TGCGCCAGCAGCTCGGGACAGCCACTGCACAATGAGCAGTTCTTC
j_gene: TRBJ2-5; d_gene: .; abundance: few; v_gene: TRBV7-7; CDR3aa: CASSLHGETQYF; CDR3nt: TGTGCCAGCAGCTTGCATGGGGAGACCCAGTACTTC
j_gene: TRBJ2-3; d_gene: .; abundance: .; v_gene: TRBV11-2; CDR3aa: CASSFRVSQGSDTQYF; CDR3nt: TGTGCCAGCAGCTTCCGGGTATCACAGGGTTCAGATACGCAGTATTTT
j_gene: TRBJ1-2; d_gene: .; abundance: .; v_gene: TRBV6-1; CDR3aa: CASSSRDRGGYTF; CDR3nt: TGTGCCAGCAGTTCCCGGGACCGCGGGGGCTACACCTTC
j_gene: TRBJ1-3; d_gene: .; abundance: once; v_gene: TRBV7-9; CDR3aa: CASSLGAGVGNTIYF; CDR3nt: TGTGCCAGCAGCTTAGGTGCGGGGGTAGGAAACACCATATATTTT
j_gene: TRBJ2-7; d_gene: TRBD2; abundance: .; v_gene: TRBV6-5; CDR3aa: CASTPPLAGSNEQYF; CDR3nt: TGTGCCAGCACCCCTCCACTAGCGGGGAGCAACGAGCAGTACTTC
j_gene: TRBJ2-1; d_gene: .; abundance: once; v_gene: TRBV5-1; CDR3aa: CASRSSYNEQFF; CDR3nt: TGCGCCAGCAGATCGTCCTACAATGAGCAGTTCTTC
j_gene: TRBJ2-7; d_gene: .; abundance: .; v_gene: TRBV11-1; CDR3aa: CASSSDISYEQYF; CDR3nt: TGTGCCAGCAGCTCGGACATCTCCTACGAGCAGTACTTC
j_gene: TRBJ2-3; d_gene: TRBD2; abundance: once; v_gene: TRBV30; CDR3aa: CASQRGPGDTQYF; CDR3nt: TGTGCCTCCCAGCGGGGGCCGGGAGATACGCAGTATTTT
j_gene: TRBJ2-2; d_gene: .; abundance: once; v_gene: TRBV5-5; CDR3aa: CASSLVLGELFF; CDR3nt: TGTGCCAGCAGCTTGGTTCTTGGGGAGCTGTTTTTT
j_gene: TRBJ2-7; d_gene: .; abundance: few; v_gene: TRBV19; CDR3aa: CASKDSLTYEQYF; CDR3nt: TGTGCCAGTAAAGACAGTCTAACCTACGAGCAGTACTTC
j_gene: TRBJ2-7; d_gene: .; abundance: .; v_gene: TRBV5-4; CDR3aa: CASSLASDRSYEQYF; CDR3nt: TGTGCCAGCAGCTTGGCTAGCGATCGCTCCTACGAGCAGTACTTC
j_gene: TRBJ1-5; d_gene: TRBD1; abundance: .; v_gene: TRBV29-1; CDR3aa: CSAEGQGGQPQHF; CDR3nt: TGCAGCGCCGAAGGACAGGGGGGACAGCCCCAGCATTTT
j_gene: TRBJ2-1; d_gene: .; abundance: once; v_gene: TRBV28; CDR3aa: CASLSRPLLAEQFF; CDR3nt: TGTGCCAGCCTAAGCCGTCCCCTCTTGGCTGAGCAGTTCTTC
j_gene: TRBJ1-5; d_gene: .; abundance: .; v_gene: TRBV6-6; CDR3aa: CASSTTLNQPQHF; CDR3nt: TGTGCCAGCAGTACTACCCTGAATCAGCCCCAGCATTTT
j_gene: TRBJ2-7; d_gene: .; abundance: .; v_gene: TRBV21-1; CDR3aa: CASSTRQGAYEQYF; CDR3nt: TGTGCCAGCAGCACCCGACAGGGGGCCTACGAGCAGTACTTC
j_gene: TRBJ2-5; d_gene: .; abundance: .; v_gene: TRBV2; CDR3aa: CASREVGLQETQYF; CDR3nt: TGTGCCAGCAGGGAGGTGGGCCTACAAGAGACCCAGTACTTC
j_gene: TRBJ2-6; d_gene: .; abundance: .; v_gene: TRBV14; CDR3aa: CASSQEWGSGANVLTF; CDR3nt: TGTGCCAGCAGCCAAGAATGGGGCTCTGGGGCCAACGTCCTGACTTTC
j_gene: TRBJ1-1; d_gene: TRBD1; abundance: .; v_gene: TRBV27; CDR3aa: CASSLRTGGTEAFF; CDR3nt: TGTGCCAGCAGTCTAAGGACAGGGGGGACTGAAGCTTTCTTT
j_gene: TRBJ2-2; d_gene: .; abundance: .; v_gene: TRBV6-5; CDR3aa: CASSYPGVNGELFF; CDR3nt: TGTGCCAGCAGTTACCCGGGGGTTAACGGGGAGCTGTTTTTT
j_gene: TRBJ1-1; d_gene: .; abundance: .; v_gene: TRBV19; CDR3aa: CASSIGAGSRTEAFF; CDR3nt: TGTGCCAGTAGTATTGGGGCCGGGTCGAGAACTGAAGCTTTCTTT
j_gene: TRBJ2-1; d_gene: .; abundance: once; v_gene: TRBV11-2; CDR3aa: CASSLVRANEQFF; CDR3nt: TGTGCCAGCAGCTTAGTCCGGGCCAATGAGCAGTTCTTC
j_gene: TRBJ1-5; d_gene: TRBD1; abundance: .; v_gene: TRBV28; CDR3aa: CASTSPAPGQGNQPQHF; CDR3nt: TGTGCCAGCACTTCACCTGCCCCGGGACAGGGCAATCAGCCCCAGCATTTT
j_gene: TRBJ1-1; d_gene: .; abundance: .; v_gene: TRBV5-1; CDR3aa: CASSLARGNTEAFF; CDR3nt: TGCGCCAGCAGCTTGGCCAGGGGGAACACTGAAGCTTTCTTT
j_gene: TRBJ2-7; d_gene: TRBD2; abundance: .; v_gene: TRBV5-1; CDR3aa: CASSLEAGKGEQYF; CDR3nt: TGCGCCAGCAGCTTGGAAGCGGGAAAGGGCGAGCAGTACTTC
j_gene: TRBJ1-2; d_gene: .; abundance: .; v_gene: TRBV6-4; CDR3aa: CASSDSQGRYGYTF; CDR3nt: TGTGCCAGCAGTGACTCGCAGGGGCGCTATGGCTACACCTTC
j_gene: TRBJ2-3; d_gene: .; abundance: .; v_gene: TRBV4-1; CDR3aa: CASSLPPPDTQYF; CDR3nt: TGCGCCAGCAGCCTCCCCCCCCCAGATACGCAGTATTTT
j_gene: TRBJ1-2; d_gene: .; abundance: .; v_gene: TRBV18; CDR3aa: CASSPSTPDNGYTF; CDR3nt: TGTGCCAGCTCACCATCAACACCGGATAATGGCTACACCTTC
j_gene: TRBJ2-5; d_gene: TRBD2; abundance: .; v_gene: TRBV7-3; CDR3aa: CASSSPGTSGGFQETQYF; CDR3nt: TGTGCCAGCAGCTCGCCCGGGACTAGCGGGGGATTCCAAGAGACCCAGTACTTC
j_gene: TRBJ2-2; d_gene: .; abundance: .; v_gene: TRBV12-1; CDR3aa: CASRATNTGELFF; CDR3nt: TGTGCCAGCAGGGCTACCAACACCGGGGAGCTGTTTTTT
j_gene: TRBJ2-7; d_gene: .; abundance: .; v_gene: TRBV11-1; CDR3aa: CASSSPQLYEQYF; CDR3nt: TGTGCCAGCAGCTCCCCCCAACTTTACGAGCAGTACTTC
j_gene: TRBJ1-1; d_gene: TRBD1; abundance: few; v_gene: TRBV2; CDR3aa: CASRGQGNTEAFF; CDR3nt: TGTGCCAGCAGAGGACAGGGAAACACTGAAGCTTTCTTT
j_gene: TRBJ1-5; d_gene: .; abundance: .; v_gene: TRBV6-5; CDR3aa: CASSYPFQPQHF; CDR3nt: TGTGCCAGCAGTTACCCCTTCCAGCCCCAGCATTTT
j_gene: TRBJ1-1; d_gene: .; abundance: .; v_gene: TRBV19; CDR3aa: CASSIEISGAAEAFF; CDR3nt: TGTGCCAGTAGTATAGAAATTTCAGGGGCGGCTGAAGCTTTCTTT
j_gene: TRBJ1-5; d_gene: .; abundance: .; v_gene: TRBV6-5; CDR3aa: CASLGGVDGNQPQHF; CDR3nt: TGTGCCAGCCTTGGGGGGGTTGACGGCAATCAGCCCCAGCATTTT
j_gene: TRBJ1-2; d_gene: .; abundance: .; v_gene: TRBV19; CDR3aa: CASSIGTGNNYGYTF; CDR3nt: TGTGCCAGTAGTATAGGAACAGGGAACAACTATGGCTACACCTTC
j_gene: TRBJ2-4; d_gene: TRBD2; abundance: .; v_gene: TRBV7-9; CDR3aa: CASSRFLAGGRLVKNIQYF; CDR3nt: TGTGCCAGCAGTCGCTTTCTAGCGGGAGGCCGTCTGGTCAAAAACATTCAGTACTTC
j_gene: TRBJ2-5; d_gene: .; abundance: .; v_gene: TRBV5-8; CDR3aa: CASSSNSNSQETQYF; CDR3nt: TGTGCCAGCAGCTCAAATAGCAATTCTCAAGAGACCCAGTACTTC